The 17 T cell receptor beta chains below all came from one sample that was sequenced in a study of OX40 agonist ivuxolimab in advanced cancers. Sequencing used immunoSEQ multiplex PCR; TCRdb keeps in-frame clones, though not all of them. This sample has about 80,000 clones, with around 90% found just once. Here the sequenced sample was CD4+ or CD8+ T cells sorted from blood, taken in a trial of the OX40 agonist ivuxolimab. The receptors were sampled from an adult with an advanced solid tumor such as melanoma, head and neck, liver or kidney cancer.

The gene calls are TRBV9 and TRBJ2-7, with a weak D call TRBD1 (6 bases). The V gene lost 1 base and the J gene lost 2 bases, with 7 bases spanning the gap. Germline V gives CDR1 SGDLS, CDR2 YYNGEE. The CDR3 is made up of 13 amino acids. The CDR3 spells CASSVSGAYEQYF. Here the CDR3 DNA reads TGTGCCAGCAGCGTATCAGGGGCCTACGAGCAGTACTTC.

The CDR3 spells CASSPPPGTGDEKLFF. CDR3 in DNA: TGTGCCAGCAGCCCACCCCCCGGGACAGGGGACGAAAAACTGTTTTTT. The rearrangement joins TRBV28 to TRBJ1-4, with 10 bases that match TRBD1. The J segment lost 8 bases and the V segment lost 6 bases, leaving 12 bases of the junction unmatched. Germline values: CDR1 MDHEN, CDR2 SYDVKM. The CDR3 loop spans 16 amino acids.

V is TRBV18 and J is TRBJ2-1; maybe TRBD1 (5 bases). Germline CDR1 and CDR2: KGHSH and LQKENI. Trimming cost V 5 bases and J 6 bases, with 14 bases left between them. The CDR3 is 14 amino acids. This CDR3 reads CASSAGSSINEQFF. For the CDR3, the DNA is TGTGCCAGCTCAGCAGGGTCGAGTATCAATGAGCAGTTCTTC.

The gene calls are TRBV5-6 and TRBJ1-4, with a possible D match to TRBD1 (6 bases). V gave up 3 bases and J gave up 4 bases, with 16 bases separating them. Germline loops: CDR1 SGHDT, CDR2 YYEEEE. The CDR3 has 16 residues. The DNA for the CDR3 is TGTGCCAGCAGCTCCTGGGGTACAGGGAGTAATGAAAAACTGTTTTTT. Protein sequence: CASSSWGTGSNEKLFF.

V and J are TRBV28 and TRBJ1-1; no clear D gene. V was shortened by 8 bases and J by 2 bases, with 6 bases between the two germline ends. The germline CDR1 and CDR2 sequences are MDHEN and SYDVKM. This CDR3 is 11 amino acids long. In DNA form, the CDR3 reads TGTGCCAGCGTAGGAAACACTGAAGCTTTCTTT. This encodes CASVGNTEAFF.

The chain recombines TRBV6-4 with TRBJ1-2; D is unclear. The germline V gene encodes CDR1 MRHNA and CDR2 SNTAGT. This CDR3 comprises 12 residues. V was cut by 8 bases and J by 4 bases, with 11 bases left in between. The CDR3 DNA reads TGTGCCAGCCCTTGGGTTATCTATGGCTACACCTTC. It translates to CASPWVIYGYTF.

V is TRBV2 and J is TRBJ1-1; TRBD1 might be the D (6 bases). Between the trimmed V and J ends, which lost 7 bases and 4 bases, there was a span of 19 bases. This CDR3 has 15 residues. Germline loops: CDR1 SNHLY, CDR2 FYNNEI. The CDR3 protein is CASTKGGGTATEAFF. The CDR3 DNA sequence: TGTGCCAGCACTAAGGGGGGGGGTACGGCCACTGAAGCTTTCTTT.

This chain links TRBV7-2 with TRBJ1-5, with a tentative D call TRBD1 (5 bases). CDR1 is SGHTA, CDR2 FQGNSA, per germline. This CDR3 spans 14 amino acids. Trimming pared 5 bases from V and 1 base from J, leaving 9 bases between. This CDR3 reads CASSLGTSNQPQHF. As DNA, the CDR3 is TGTGCCAGCAGCCTCGGGACGAGCAATCAGCCCCAGCATTTT.

CDR3 bases: TGTGCTAGTGGTTTGGTAAGAAGGGGACAATCGTTTTACGAGCAGTACGTC. Residues: CASGLVRRGQSFYEQYV. The J gene is TRBJ2-7, the V gene TRBV12-5; D is possibly TRBD1 (6 bases). V was shortened by 0 bases and J by 4 bases, with 19 bases between the two germline ends. Germline V gene data show CDR1 as LGHNT and CDR2 as FRNRAP. This CDR3 has 17 residues.

V is TRBV5-5 and J is TRBJ1-2; no clear D gene. The V gene's germline CDR1 is SGHKS and CDR2 YYEKEE (reference sequence). Trimming pared 0 bases from V and 0 bases from J, leaving 9 bases between. CDR3 length equals 15 residues. Here the CDR3 reads CASSLGPNPNYGYTF. In DNA form, the CDR3 reads TGTGCCAGCAGCTTGGGTCCCAATCCTAACTATGGCTACACCTTC.

The rearrangement links TRBV19 to TRBJ1-5; 9 nucleotides agree with TRBD1. CDR1 LNHDA and CDR2 SQIVND come from the germline V gene (reference sequence). This CDR3 is built from 17 residues. The ends lost 7 bases at V and 2 bases at J; junction bases unmatched: 12. The CDR3 protein is CASNTGTGISGNQPQHF. CDR3 DNA sequence: TGTGCCAGTAATACCGGGACAGGGATTTCGGGCAATCAGCCCCAGCATTTT.

J is TRBJ1-1 and V is TRBV18, with D tentatively TRBD1 (5 bases). The CDR3 loop spans 17 amino acids. The germline V gene encodes CDR1 KGHSH and CDR2 LQKENI. V was pared by 1 base and J by 6 bases, with 21 bases between. This chain's CDR3 is CASSPRLSGTEGAEAFF. CDR3 sequence (DNA): TGTGCCAGCTCACCACGTTTATCAGGGACGGAAGGCGCTGAAGCTTTCTTT.

This clone came up once. The chain joins TRBV6-5 to TRBJ1-4, with a possible D match to TRBD1 (6 bases). The germline CDR1 and CDR2 sequences are MNHEY and SVGAGI. CDR3 length: 13 residues. The V and J ends lost 5 bases and 3 bases respectively, with 7 bases between them. CDR3 coding DNA: TGTGCCAGCAGTAGGGGGGCTAATGAAAAACTGTTTTTT. Its translation: CASSRGANEKLFF.

This clone was seen only a few times. The V gene is TRBV20-1, the J gene TRBJ1-1; D gene ambiguous. The germline V gene has CDR1 DFQATT and CDR2 SNEGSKA (reference sequence). The CDR3 spans 11 residues. V was shortened by 5 bases and J by 6 bases, with 10 bases between the two germline ends. CDR3 sequence: CSASNSPEAFF. The CDR3 DNA follows: TGCAGTGCTTCAAACTCCCCTGAAGCTTTCTTT.

This clone has just one count. The gene calls are TRBV18 and TRBJ1-5; D possibly corresponds to TRBD1 (5 bases). V dropped 5 bases and J dropped 0 bases, with 14 bases sitting between them. Germline CDR1 is KGHSH and CDR2 is LQKENI. This CDR3 contains 16 residues. DNA of the CDR3: TGTGCCAGCTCATCACGACAGTCTAATAGCAATCAGCCCCAGCATTTT. Its protein product is CASSSRQSNSNQPQHF.

The chain recombines TRBV5-5 with TRBJ2-2; D tentatively reads TRBD1 or TRBD2 (5 bases each). V lost 4 bases to trimming and J lost 4 bases, with 11 bases between them. The CDR3 contains 14 residues. CDR1 is SGHKS, CDR2 YYEKEE, per germline (reference sequence). This CDR3 is CASSPRDLTGELFF. Written as DNA, the CDR3 is TGTGCCAGCAGCCCCCGGGACCTCACCGGGGAGCTGTTTTTT.

This chain uses TRBV18 with TRBJ1-1, with TRBD1 matching over 7 bases. V trimming: 6 bases; J trimming: 5 bases; junction bases outside the gene matches: 9. Germline V gene data show CDR1 as KGHSH and CDR2 as LQKENI. CDR3 size: 14 residues. The DNA for the CDR3 is TGTGCCAGCTCCCGGGACAGAGAGAGTACTGAAGCTTTCTTT. It translates to CASSRDRESTEAFF.